This TCR beta chain is drawn from a study of breast tumors, draining lymph nodes, adjacent tissues. TCRdb itself ran the multiplex PCR reads through MiXCR, one entry per CDR3 protein. The sample contains about 89,000 distinct CDR3 sequences, approximately 31% of which appear only once. V lost 1 base to trimming and J lost 6 bases, with 13 bases between them. The germline gives CDR1 LNHDA, CDR2 SQIVND (reference sequence). The CDR3 is 15 amino acids. Breast cancer patients provided tissue from their axillary draining lymph nodes. At least ten counts were recorded for this clonotype. The chain combines TRBV19 with TRBJ2-1; unclear D gene. The clonotype was recovered from a female donor with breast cancer. Some clones in this sample may be carry-over from other donors' samples. The source material was axillary lymph node tissue. CDR3 residues: CASSIVLFGSNEQFF. Written as DNA, the CDR3 is TGTGCCAGTAGTATAGTACTTTTCGGCAGCAATGAGCAGTTCTTC.